The 14 T cell receptor beta chains in this list originate from one sample, sequenced in a study of post-analysis software for immune sequencing data. Study-wide results and limits: With TRBV5-6, TRBV5-1 and TRBV20-1 included, 4 or 5 TRBV segments were more frequent in patients than in controls.

These TCRs' antigens remain unknown. TCR beta cDNA libraries had unique molecular identifiers. TCRdb reprocessed the PCR reads via MiXCR and lists one record per CDR3 protein. Of 750,000 to 900,000 distinct CDR3 sequences listed, around 42% were seen once; the top ten hold over 4.5%. Input material: blood. The source of these receptors is a girl aged 5 to 17 with multiple sclerosis.

The V gene is TRBV6-2 or TRBV6-3, the J gene TRBJ1-2, with D tentatively TRBD1 (6 bases). Germline V lookup: CDR1 MNHEY, CDR2 SVGEGT. With 3 bases removed from V and 5 bases from J, the gap between germline ends came to 7 bases. The CDR3 has 12 residues. The CDR3 loop is CASSYTGYGYTF. In nucleotides, the CDR3 is TGTGCCAGCAGTTATACAGGGTATGGCTACACCTTC.

The table lists this clonotype with a few counts. J is TRBJ2-5 and V is TRBV6-1; 7 positions match TRBD2. In germline, CDR1 is MNHNS, CDR2 SASEGT. The CDR3 is made up of 14 amino acids. V lost 2 bases, J lost 2 bases, and 2 bases stayed unmatched. CDR3 region: CASSESGRQETQYF. In DNA form, the CDR3 reads TGTGCCAGCAGTGAATCCGGGAGGCAAGAGACCCAGTACTTC.

This clonotype turned up a few times. The rearrangement links TRBV12-3 or TRBV12-4 to TRBJ1-1; D is perhaps TRBD1 (6 bases). The CDR3 sequence is 14 residues long. V shed 5 bases and J shed 4 bases, with 14 bases lying between them. The CDR3 is CASSQRGGGTEAFF. In nucleotides, the CDR3 is TGTGCCAGCAGTCAGAGGGGAGGGGGCACTGAAGCTTTCTTT.

This chain uses TRBV12-3 or TRBV12-4 with TRBJ1-2; no clear D gene. The CDR3 is 13 amino acids. V was clipped by 3 bases and J by 3 bases, with 8 bases between them. Here the CDR3 DNA reads TGTGCCAGCAGTTTTCGGGCCGACTATGGCTACACCTTC. As protein: CASSFRADYGYTF.

This chain links TRBV7-9 with TRBJ2-1, with 7 bases aligning to TRBD2. V was pared by 8 bases and J by 6 bases, with 13 bases of the junction left unmatched. Germline values: CDR1 SEHNR, CDR2 FQNEAQ (reference sequence). The CDR3 has 15 amino acids. CDR3 nucleotides: TGTGCCAGCGCTGGGGGGGGACCCCGGACCAATGAGCAGTTCTTC. Residues: CASAGGGPRTNEQFF.

The rearrangement uses TRBV3-1 and TRBJ2-7, with 7 nucleotides matching TRBD1. Judging by the DNA end, TRBJ2-5 fits better; the J call may be wrong. This CDR3 is built from 16 residues. The germline gives CDR1 LGHDT, CDR2 YNNKEL (reference sequence). CDR3 coding DNA: TGTGCCAGCAGCCGAGGGGGCAGGGGAATCCAAGAGACCCAGTACTTC. It is translated as CASSRGGRGIQETQYF.

This chain joins TRBV12-3 or TRBV12-4 and TRBJ2-4; 11 nucleotides match TRBD2. There are 12 residues in the CDR3. V lost 3 bases and J lost 13; bases outside the gene matches: 2. The DNA for the CDR3 is TGTGCCAGCAGTTTGGGACTAGCGGTACAGTACTTC. Encoded protein: CASSLGLAVQYF.

This clonotype occurred a few times. J is TRBJ1-1 and V is TRBV12-3 or TRBV12-4; D uncertain. This CDR3 is built from 12 residues. The V gene lost 2 bases and the J gene lost 6 bases, with 7 bases spanning the gap. Here the CDR3 DNA reads TGTGCCAGCAGTTTACTTCGGGCTGAAGCTTTCTTT. Protein sequence: CASSLLRAEAFF.

V usage is TRBV3-1 and J usage is TRBJ1-1; D gene ambiguous. This CDR3 spans 14 amino acids. Germline V gene data show CDR1 as LGHDT and CDR2 as YNNKEL (reference sequence). The ends were cut back, 3 bases at V and 1 base at J, with 9 bases in the middle. The CDR3 DNA reads as TGTGCCAGCAGCCACCACCACCCGAACACTGAAGCTTTCTTT. This gives the protein CASSHHHPNTEAFF.

J is TRBJ2-3 and V is TRBV4-2, with D perhaps being TRBD1 or TRBD2 (5 bases each). The CDR3 covers 15 residues. The V and J ends lost 4 bases and 0 bases respectively, with 11 bases between them. Germline CDR1 and CDR2: LGHNA and YNFKEQ. DNA of the CDR3: TGTGCCAGCAGCCCCCGGGACGGCAGCACAGATACGCAGTATTTT. As protein: CASSPRDGSTDTQYF.

V gene TRBV6-1 combines with J gene TRBJ2-4, with D uncertain. The DNA end is a closer match to TRBJ2-7, so the J assignment may be wrong. The germline gives CDR1 MNHNS, CDR2 SASEGT. This CDR3 is built from 14 residues. DNA of the CDR3: TGTGCCAGCAGTGAAGCAGGCCAGGACTACGAGCAGTACTTC. This gives the protein CASSEAGQDYEQYF.

J is TRBJ1-5 and V is TRBV6-6; TRBD1 matches 9 bases. The CDR3 runs to 17 residues. Per germline, CDR1 MNHNY and CDR2 SVGAGI (reference sequence). The junction had 6 bases not matched to a gene; V was cut back by 0 bases and J by 3 bases. CDR3 sequence: CASSYSSGTGNNQPQHF. The CDR3 bases are TGTGCCAGCAGTTACTCGAGTGGGACAGGGAACAATCAGCCCCAGCATTTT.

The chain carries TRBV5-1 and TRBJ2-7; D is perhaps TRBD1 (6 bases). The V gene's germline CDR1 is SGHRS and CDR2 YFSETQ. The CDR3 covers 13 residues. Trimming pared 2 bases from V and 6 bases from J, leaving 12 bases between. The CDR3 region is CASSFQQGSEQYF. Here the CDR3 DNA reads TGCGCCAGCAGCTTTCAACAGGGCAGCGAGCAGTACTTC.

This clonotype was observed a single time. The CDR3 sequence: CASSLAGGLLAEKLFF. The CDR3, as DNA: TGTGCCAGCAGCTTAGCAGGAGGGTTGTTGGCTGAAAAACTGTTTTTT. This sequence joins TRBV7-9 and TRBJ1-4; D is unclear. Trimming took off 0 bases at V and 7 bases at J, with 15 bases between the two ends. Germline V gene data show CDR1 as SEHNR and CDR2 as FQNEAQ (reference sequence). The CDR3 covers 16 residues.